Each of the 25 T cell receptor beta chains below was sequenced from the same sample in a study of blood T cell repertoires in COVID-19. Sequencing used immunoSEQ multiplex PCR; TCRdb keeps in-frame clones, though not all of them. The sample gives 150,000 or so clones, approximately 92% of which show up once; around an eighth is in the top ten. The sequenced sample was peripheral blood. All receptors come from a man aged 18-30 years with COVID-19, enrolled during active disease.

This chain uses TRBV4-1 with TRBJ1-6, with a weak D call TRBD1 (5 bases). Trimming removed 4 bases from V and 10 bases from J, with 20 bases in between. Germline V gives CDR1 MGHRA, CDR2 YSYEKL. The CDR3 extends over 16 amino acids. In DNA form, the CDR3 reads TGCGCCAGCAGCCGTGGGGGGACCGTGGAAGGGTCACCCCTCCACTTT. This sequence encodes CASSRGGTVEGSPLHF.

The chain has TRBV30 and TRBJ2-5, with D possibly TRBD2 on 6 matching bases. The CDR3 length is 13 residues. Germline lookup yields CDR1 GTSNPN and CDR2 SVGIG (reference sequence). V lost 0 bases to trimming and J lost 4 bases, with 9 bases between them. DNA for the CDR3: TGTGCCTGGAGTGTACTGGGAGGAGAGACCCAGTACTTC. Protein sequence: CAWSVLGGETQYF.

The chain carries TRBV5-1 and TRBJ2-5; weak D call: TRBD2 (6 bases). Trimming removed 4 bases from V and 5 bases from J, with 15 bases in between. The CDR3 runs 14 residues. Germline assignment: CDR1 SGHRS and CDR2 YFSETQ. CDR3 in DNA: TGCGCCAGCAGCCCCGGGGCGGGGACTGAGACCCAGTACTTC. The encoded protein is CASSPGAGTETQYF.

This clone was recorded once. The chain employs TRBV18 and TRBJ1-1; 7 nucleotides agree with TRBD1. Germline V gives CDR1 KGHSH, CDR2 LQKENI. This CDR3 spans 14 amino acids. Trimming cost V 1 base and J 1 base; bases outside gene matches: 0. CDR3 bases: TGTGCCAGCTCACCACGACAGGGGAACACTGAAGCTTTCTTT. Its translation: CASSPRQGNTEAFF.

This CDR3 reads CASSFRQEQLDEQFF. CDR3 nucleotide sequence: TGTGCCAGCAGCTTCCGCCAGGAACAATTGGATGAGCAGTTCTTC. The chain combines TRBV7-9 with TRBJ2-1; no definite D call. The V end was cut by 3 bases, the J end by 8 bases, with 17 bases between. The CDR3 consists of 15 residues. The germline V gene has CDR1 SEHNR and CDR2 FQNEAQ (reference sequence).

The rearrangement joins TRBV9 to TRBJ2-3; 7 bases agree with TRBD1. V lost 0 bases to trimming and J lost 2 bases; unmatched junction nucleotides: 9. This CDR3 contains 17 residues. CDR1 is SGDLS, CDR2 YYNGEE, per germline. The CDR3 DNA follows: TGTGCCAGCAGCGTAGAGGGACAGAGGGCCCCCACAGATACGCAGTATTTT. Protein product: CASSVEGQRAPTDTQYF.

The rearrangement joins TRBV27 to TRBJ1-2; 10 nucleotides align to TRBD1. The V gene end was trimmed by 7 bases and the J gene end by 3 bases; junction bases not matched to a gene: 8. Germline V CDR1 and CDR2: MNHEY, SMNVEV (reference sequence). This CDR3 has 15 residues. CDR3 sequence: CASKDGTGAHYGYTF. The CDR3 DNA is TGTGCCAGCAAGGACGGGACAGGGGCACACTATGGCTACACCTTC.

As DNA, the CDR3 is TGCGCCAGCAGCGTAGGAGGACAGAGCACAGATACGCAGTATTTT. Protein sequence: CASSVGGQSTDTQYF. V is TRBV5-1 and J is TRBJ2-3, with D possibly matching TRBD1 (6 bases). CDR1 is SGHRS, CDR2 YFSETQ, per germline. The CDR3 consists of 15 residues. Trimming removed 4 bases at V and 0 bases at J, with 12 bases between.

The chain combines TRBV7-7 with TRBJ2-7; 7 nucleotides align to TRBD1. With V trimmed by 4 bases and J by 0 bases, 6 bases remained unmatched. From germline, CDR1 is SSHAT and CDR2 FNYEAQ (reference sequence). The CDR3 is 15 residues long. The CDR3 region has the DNA TGTGCCAGCAGCTCCCGACAGGGTCCCTCCTACGAGCAGTACTTC. This translates into CASSSRQGPSYEQYF.

The V call is TRBV28, the J call TRBJ2-5; 7 nucleotides agree with TRBD1. V lost 8 bases to trimming and J lost 2 bases; unmatched junction nucleotides: 8. This CDR3 contains 14 residues. Per the germline V gene, CDR1 is MDHEN and CDR2 is SYDVKM. The DNA of the CDR3 is TGTGCCAGCGGCCCCGGGACAGTACAAGAGACCCAGTACTTC. Its protein is CASGPGTVQETQYF.

The chain couples TRBV5-1 to TRBJ2-2; TRBD2 might be the D (6 bases). Trimming left V 0 bases short and J 3 bases short, with 12 bases between. Germline V lookup: CDR1 SGHRS, CDR2 YFSETQ. The CDR3 length is 16 residues. DNA of the CDR3: TGCGCCAGCAGCTTGGCTTACCGGGAGCACACCGGGGAGCTGTTTTTT. This gives the protein CASSLAYREHTGELFF.

The chain employs TRBV19 and TRBJ1-2; D is unclear. Trimming pared 3 bases from V and 6 bases from J, leaving 20 bases between. CDR3 size: 16 residues. Germline CDR1 and CDR2: LNHDA and SQIVND (reference sequence). The CDR3, as DNA: TGTGCCAGTAGTATTGTTGTTTTCGGACTTTCAGATGGCTACACCTTC. It codes for CASSIVVFGLSDGYTF.

The CDR3 DNA reads as TGTGCCAGCACTTCTGCAGGCCGGGACTCCTCCTACAATGAGCAGTTCTTC. Translation: CASTSAGRDSSYNEQFF. The chain is built from TRBV28 and TRBJ2-1; D might be TRBD2 (6 bases). CDR3 length equals 17 residues. Germline V gene lookup returns CDR1 MDHEN and CDR2 SYDVKM. V lost 7 bases to trimming and J lost 0 bases, with 19 bases between them.

This rearrangement joins TRBV10-3 to TRBJ2-1; TRBD2 might be the D (6 bases). The germline V gene has CDR1 ENHRY and CDR2 SYGVKD. With 0 bases removed from V and 7 bases from J, the gap between germline ends came to 7 bases. This CDR3 is built from 13 residues. CDR3 DNA sequence: TGTGCCATCAGTGAGTCCGGGAGAAATGAGCAGTTCTTC. Translation: CAISESGRNEQFF.

V gene TRBV6-5 combines with J gene TRBJ2-1, with D perhaps TRBD2 (5 bases). The ends were cut back, 4 bases at V and 7 bases at J, with 11 bases in the middle. This CDR3 region has 13 residues. In germline, CDR1 is MNHEY, CDR2 SVGAGI. The CDR3, as DNA: TGTGCCAGCAGTTTAGGACTTTTTAATGAGCAGTTCTTC. It is translated as CASSLGLFNEQFF.

This sequence joins TRBV6-6 and TRBJ2-2, with a possible D match to TRBD2 (6 bases). Trimming pared 2 bases from V and 6 bases from J, leaving 7 bases between. The CDR3 is 13 residues long. CDR1 and CDR2 (germline): MNHNY, SVGAGI (reference sequence). The CDR3 nucleotides read TGTGCCAGCAGTTACGGGACTCCCGGGGAGCTGTTTTTT. It is translated as CASSYGTPGELFF.

The rearrangement uses TRBV28 and TRBJ2-7; 7 positions match TRBD2. J was trimmed by 2 bases and V by 6 bases; bases with no gene match: 10. The V gene's germline CDR1 is MDHEN and CDR2 SYDVKM. The CDR3 runs 15 residues. The CDR3 protein is CASRTQTSSTYEQYF. CDR3 DNA sequence: TGTGCCAGCAGGACACAGACTAGCTCCACCTACGAGCAGTACTTC.

The CDR3 region is CASSQDIAGVVFF. CDR3 DNA: TGTGCCAGCAGCCAAGATATAGCGGGAGTGGTGTTCTTC. The chain links TRBV14 to TRBJ2-1, with 9 bases lining up with TRBD2. V lost 0 bases, J lost 15 bases, and 6 bases stayed unmatched. The CDR3 is made up of 13 amino acids. Per the germline V gene, CDR1 is SGHDN and CDR2 is FVKESK.

This clone was observed once. V usage is TRBV27 and J usage is TRBJ1-2; 10 bases fit TRBD1. The CDR3 length is 13 residues. After removal of 6 bases from V and 4 bases from J, the junction contained 2 bases not matched to a gene. CDR1 is MNHEY, CDR2 SMNVEV, per germline (reference sequence). The CDR3 here is CASRGDRGYGYTF. CDR3 DNA sequence: TGTGCCAGCAGGGGGGACAGGGGCTATGGCTACACCTTC.

V and J are TRBV19 and TRBJ2-2; tentative D call: TRBD1 (5 bases). V was shortened by 3 bases and J by 2 bases, with 7 bases between the two germline ends. Germline assignment: CDR1 LNHDA and CDR2 SQIVND (reference sequence). The CDR3 is 14 amino acids. CDR3 nucleotide sequence: TGTGCCAGTAGTATTGGGGCTAACACCGGGGAGCTGTTTTTT. This sequence encodes CASSIGANTGELFF.

The chain recombines TRBV6-5 with TRBJ1-1, with 7 bases identical to TRBD1. Looked up from germline, CDR1 is MNHEY and CDR2 is SVGAGI. The CDR3 is 14 amino acids. V was clipped by 7 bases and J by 4 bases; unmatched bases: 9. CDR3 DNA sequence: TGTGCCAGCACCCACCGGACAGGTCGCACTGAAGCTTTCTTT. It is translated as CASTHRTGRTEAFF.

Remarks on this clone: The identical CDR3 is also encoded by other nucleotide sequences in the sample. This chain links TRBV9 with TRBJ2-3; weak D call: TRBD1 (6 bases). The V gene's germline CDR1 is SGDLS and CDR2 YYNGEE. V gave up 3 bases and J gave up 0 bases, with 8 bases separating them. The CDR3 length is 14 residues. The CDR3: CASSAQGSTDTQYF. The CDR3, as DNA: TGTGCCAGCAGCGCACAGGGCAGCACAGATACGCAGTATTTT. Filled out from reference TRBV9 and TRBJ2-3, the complete variable domain reads DSGVTQTPKHLITATGQRVTLRCSPRSGDLSVYWYQQSLDQGLQFLIQYYNGEERAKGNILERFSAQQFPDLHSELNLSSLELGDSALYFCASSAQGSTDTQYFGPGTRLTVL.

The chain couples TRBV9 to TRBJ2-7, with D possibly being TRBD1 (5 bases). This CDR3 has 13 amino acids. Trimming shortened V by 4 bases and J by 5 bases, and 13 bases separated the two germline ends. Germline values: CDR1 SGDLS, CDR2 YYNGEE. The CDR3 DNA sequence: TGTGCCAGCAGCCCCACGACAGTACACGAGCAGTACTTC. The encoded protein is CASSPTTVHEQYF. Variable domain in full (rest from reference TRBV9 and TRBJ2-7): DSGVTQTPKHLITATGQRVTLRCSPRSGDLSVYWYQQSLDQGLQFLIQYYNGEERAKGNILERFSAQQFPDLHSELNLSSLELGDSALYFCASSPTTVHEQYFGPGTRLTVT.

The rearrangement uses TRBV5-1 and TRBJ2-4; tentatively, D is TRBD1 (5 bases). The CDR3 runs to 15 residues. Trimming took 4 bases from V and 5 from J, leaving 16 bases between them. The germline gives CDR1 SGHRS, CDR2 YFSETQ. This CDR3 is CASSTEGQPENIQYF. In nucleotides, the CDR3 is TGCGCCAGCAGCACCGAAGGACAACCTGAAAACATTCAGTACTTC.

There are a few counts of this clone. An end of the junction differs from the germline gene, which may be a read error. This chain links TRBV6-5 with TRBJ2-2, with TRBD1 matching over 10 bases. Looked up from germline, CDR1 is MNHEY and CDR2 is SVGAGI. The CDR3 is made up of 15 amino acids. The CDR3 sequence: CASNYGTGATGELFF. CDR3 coding DNA: TGTGCCAGCAATTACGGGACAGGGGCGACAGGGGAGCTGTTTTTT.